This TCR beta chain was captured by sequencing in a study of blood T cells in healthy people across ages. V shed 3 bases and J 9 bases; nucleotides not matched to a gene: 4. Germline CDR1 SGHDN, CDR2 FVKESK. CDR3 length: 12 amino acids. There are a few counts of this clonotype. PCR was performed a second time for about 6 to 12 cycles using a sample-barcoded 5' primer and a J-beta primer mix. Via MiXCR, TCRdb re-called the 5' RACE reads, giving one row per CDR3 protein. Counted here are approximately 800,000 distinct CDR3 sequences, approximately 25% occurring once; the ten biggest clones make up under 4.5%. These data were also filed under a second study, of T cells of mothers and their children.

The sequencing input was blood. The V gene is TRBV14, the J gene TRBJ2-7; TRBD1 matches 8 bases. The receptor comes from a boy younger than 18 in good health. DNA of the CDR3: TGTGCCAGCAGCCACGATGACAGGGGGCAGTACTTC. Translating it yields CASSHDDRGQYF.